What follows is one TCR beta chain and its context. These data originate in a study of blood T cell repertoires in COVID-19. Study-wide background: Specimens from acute and convalescent COVID-19 originated in the United States, Italy and Spain. Sample material is recorded as cDNA or gDNA derived from T cells, B-cell-depleted T cells, or PBMCs.

Methods used by the authors: By means of reference gene primer amplification, nucleated cell counts were estimated. Sequencing was performed with immunoSEQ multiplex PCR; in TCRdb, only in-frame clones are kept and a portion is missing. For V, J and clone size, that table is used; D and trimming come from the DNA. The repertoire has just under 95,000 clones, about 78% of them found once; the top ten carry about 8.7%. The source is a man between 45 and 60 years old who had recovered from COVID-19. Material: peripheral blood.

The CDR3 spells CASRWTSGGNNEQFF. DNA for the CDR3: TGTGCCAGCAGGTGGACTAGCGGGGGGAACAATGAGCAGTTCTTC. The J gene is TRBJ2-1, the V gene TRBV6-5; 14 bases map to TRBD2. In germline, CDR1 is MNHEY, CDR2 SVGAGI. The CDR3 totals 15 residues. Unmatched junction bases numbered 3, after V lost 6 bases and J lost 5 bases.